Listed here are 30 T cell receptor beta chains from one sample, sequenced in a study of control samples from healthy donors and cancer patients. The table came from immunoSEQ multiplex PCR; TCRdb's copy has only in-frame clones and leaves some out. The sample holds approximately 46,000 clones, about 90% seen once. The material sequenced was PBMCs. Receptors originate from a woman aged 60-75 years with lung cancer.

J is TRBJ1-3 and V is TRBV19; D is ambiguous. CDR1 LNHDA and CDR2 SQIVND come from the germline V gene (reference sequence). The ends were cut back, 2 bases at V and 5 bases at J, with 13 bases in the middle. This CDR3 is 15 amino acids long. The chain's CDR3 is CASSISLGHRNTIYF. The CDR3 nucleotides are TGTGCCAGTAGTATATCTCTCGGGCACCGAAACACCATATATTTT. The variable domain in full, completed from reference TRBV19 and TRBJ1-3, reads DGGITQSPKYLFRKEGQNVTLSCEQNLNHDAMYWYRQDPGQGLRLIYYSQIVNDFQKGDIAEGYSVSREKKESFPLTVTSAQKNPTAFYLCASSISLGHRNTIYFGEGSWLTVV.

V and J are TRBV4-1 and TRBJ1-2; D may be TRBD1 (5 bases). Trimming pared 0 bases from V and 8 bases from J, leaving 13 bases between. The CDR3 has 14 residues. Germline loops: CDR1 MGHRA, CDR2 YSYEKL. In DNA form, the CDR3 reads TGCGCCAGCAGCCAAGATAGGGGTCCCGGGGGCTACACCTTC. Translated, it gives CASSQDRGPGGYTF.

The chain carries TRBV5-6 and TRBJ1-2; D might be TRBD1 (6 bases). V was cut by 4 bases and J by 8 bases, with 15 bases left in between. This CDR3 region has 13 residues. Germline V CDR1 and CDR2: SGHDT, YYEEEE. The CDR3 DNA reads as TGTGCCAGCAGCCCACAGGGAACTAGGGGCTACACCTTC. Translating it yields CASSPQGTRGYTF.

CDR3 protein: CASSYSQGRNTEAFF. The CDR3 DNA sequence: TGTGCCAGCAGTTACTCACAGGGACGGAACACTGAAGCTTTCTTT. The chain has TRBV6-5 and TRBJ1-1; D is possibly TRBD1 (6 bases). Germline V gene sequence: CDR1 MNHEY, CDR2 SVGAGI. The CDR3 runs 15 residues. The V and J ends lost 0 bases and 1 base respectively, with 9 bases between them.

The chain is built from TRBV7-9 and TRBJ2-3; 7 bases line up with TRBD2. The V and J ends lost 5 bases and 6 bases, in that order; junction bases with no gene match: 11. CDR1 and CDR2 (germline): SEHNR, FQNEAQ (reference sequence). The CDR3 spans 15 residues. As DNA, the CDR3 is TGTGCCAGCAGCCATGAGGTTTCTAGCGGCGATACGCAGTATTTT. Translating it yields CASSHEVSSGDTQYF. The complete variable domain, with remaining parts taken from reference TRBV7-9 and TRBJ2-3, reads DTGVSQNPRHKITKRGQNVTFRCDPISEHNRLYWYRQTLGQGPEFLTYFQNEAQLEKSRLLSDRFSAERPKGSFSTLEIQRTEQGDSAMYLCASSHEVSSGDTQYFGPGTRLTVL.

J is TRBJ2-2 and V is TRBV7-2; 14 bases match TRBD2. CDR3 size: 17 residues. Looked up from germline, CDR1 is SGHTA and CDR2 is FQGNSA. After removal of 2 bases from V and 4 bases from J, the junction contained 3 bases not matched to a gene. The CDR3 sequence is CASSLQTSGRGTGELFF. The CDR3 DNA follows: TGTGCCAGCAGCTTACAGACTAGCGGGAGGGGCACCGGGGAGCTGTTTTTT.

In nucleotides, the CDR3 is TGTGCCAGCAGCGCGGACAGGGGTCTCGCCTACGAGCAGTACTTC. This codes for CASSADRGLAYEQYF. The genes are TRBV9 and TRBJ2-7, with TRBD1 matching 9 bases. The CDR3 totals 15 residues. The V gene's germline CDR1 is SGDLS and CDR2 YYNGEE. Unmatched junction bases numbered 6, after V lost 3 bases and J lost 2 bases.

The rearrangement uses TRBV6-2 or TRBV6-3 and TRBJ2-5; 12 bases map to TRBD2. The junction had 8 bases not matched to a gene; V was cut back by 5 bases and J by 4 bases. CDR3 length equals 16 residues. Germline-derived CDR1 and CDR2 are MNHEY and SVGEGT. The CDR3 DNA reads TGTGCCAGCAGTGACCCTAGCGGGAGGGCGGTAGAGACCCAGTACTTC. It yields the protein CASSDPSGRAVETQYF.

The chain is built from TRBV10-2 and TRBJ1-4; D ambiguous. The germline CDR1 and CDR2 sequences are WSHSY and SAAADI. V lost 0 bases and J lost 3, with 8 bases in between. CDR3 length: 15 residues. The CDR3 loop reads CASSESLQPNEKLFF. The CDR3 coding sequence is TGCGCCAGCAGTGAGTCGTTACAGCCTAATGAAAAACTGTTTTTT.

V gene TRBV10-3 combines with J gene TRBJ2-2; D remains ambiguous. The V end was cut by 6 bases, the J end by 4 bases, with 9 bases between. The CDR3 runs 13 residues. Germline V lookup: CDR1 ENHRY, CDR2 SYGVKD. The CDR3 loop is CAIRKDSTGELFF. DNA of the CDR3: TGTGCCATCAGAAAAGATTCCACCGGGGAGCTGTTTTTT.

This chain connects TRBV27 to TRBJ2-1; D not certain. With 4 bases removed from V and 0 bases from J, the gap between germline ends came to 16 bases. Germline CDR1 reads MNHEY; CDR2 reads SMNVEV (reference sequence). The CDR3 is 17 amino acids. The CDR3 DNA is TGTGCCAGCAGTTCCCAGATTGGCGTTTACTCCTACAATGAGCAGTTCTTC. This codes for CASSSQIGVYSYNEQFF.

Only a few counts were recorded for this clone. The same CDR3 is also encoded by other DNA sequences in this sample. The genes are TRBV2 and TRBJ2-1, with D maybe TRBD2 (5 bases). Germline CDR1 is SNHLY and CDR2 is FYNNEI. The CDR3 spans 13 residues. The germline V and J ends were trimmed by 6 bases and 5 bases, with 11 bases remaining between them. For the CDR3, the DNA is TGTGCCAGCAGCCTAGGACTCAACAATGAGCAGTTCTTC. Amino acid sequence: CASSLGLNNEQFF.

The table lists this clone with a count of one. Different DNA sequences within this sample yield the same CDR3. The gene calls are TRBV6-5 and TRBJ2-5; D is undetermined. The germline V gene encodes CDR1 MNHEY and CDR2 SVGAGI. Trimming stripped 2 bases from V and 5 bases from J, with 3 bases between. This CDR3 comprises 11 residues. The CDR3 DNA reads as TGTGCCAGCAGTTACGGGGAGACCCAGTACTTC. Translated: CASSYGETQYF.

The rearrangement uses TRBV3-1 (or the pseudogene TRBV3-2) and TRBJ1-1, with 9 nucleotides matching TRBD1. Losses at the gene ends were 3 bases for V and 4 bases for J; bases not matched to a gene: 3. There are 14 residues in the CDR3. Germline V gives CDR1 LGHDT, CDR2 YNNKEL (reference sequence). DNA of the CDR3: TGTGCCAGCAGCCACATGACAGGGGGCACTGAAGCTTTCTTT. It encodes CASSHMTGGTEAFF.

The chain joins TRBV2 to TRBJ1-1; 9 nucleotides align to TRBD1. From germline, CDR1 is SNHLY and CDR2 FYNNEI. Germline trimming cut 7 bases from V and 4 bases from J; bases unmatched to any gene: 7. There are 14 residues in the CDR3. CDR3 sequence (DNA): TGTGCCAGCACCAGGGGACAGGGATCCACTGAAGCTTTCTTT. This codes for CASTRGQGSTEAFF.

Judged by abundance, this clone is medium-sized. V is TRBV19 and J is TRBJ1-1; no reliable D call. CDR3 length equals 14 residues. Germline lookup yields CDR1 LNHDA and CDR2 SQIVND (reference sequence). V was shortened by 7 bases and J by 4 bases, with 16 bases between the two germline ends. The CDR3 loop reads CASKINQESTEAFF. The CDR3 nucleotides are TGTGCCAGTAAAATCAATCAGGAAAGCACTGAAGCTTTCTTT.

This chain uses TRBV27 with TRBJ2-1; 7 bases map to TRBD2. CDR3 length equals 14 residues. From germline, CDR1 is MNHEY and CDR2 SMNVEV (reference sequence). Losses at the gene ends were 5 bases for V and 9 bases for J; bases not matched to a gene: 10. The CDR3 DNA reads as TGTGCCAGCAGTCCCGGTGGGGGGGGTGCTGAGCAGTTCTTC. This translates into CASSPGGGGAEQFF.

The chain combines TRBV29-1 with TRBJ2-1, with 7 positions matching TRBD2. The germline gives CDR1 SQVTM, CDR2 ANQGSEA. CDR3 length: 12 amino acids. CDR3 in amino acids: CGGEGFWNEQFF. The CDR3 nucleotides read TGCGGGGGGGAGGGCTTCTGGAATGAGCAGTTCTTC.

V gene TRBV5-6 combines with J gene TRBJ2-7, with TRBD2 as a possible D gene (5 bases). The V and J ends lost 4 bases and 1 base respectively, with 9 bases between them. This CDR3 has 13 residues. Germline-derived CDR1 and CDR2 are SGHDT and YYEEEE. The CDR3 here is CASSQAVSYEQYF. The CDR3 nucleotides read TGTGCCAGCAGCCAAGCGGTGTCCTACGAGCAGTACTTC.

The chain uses TRBV6-5 and TRBJ1-2; D is uncertain. V was trimmed by 0 bases and J by 1 base, leaving 9 bases between them. This CDR3 has 15 amino acids. In germline, CDR1 is MNHEY, CDR2 SVGAGI. In nucleotides, the CDR3 is TGTGCCAGCAGTTACTCGTCAGGAGATAACTATGGCTACACCTTC. Protein: CASSYSSGDNYGYTF.

The chain combines TRBV18 with TRBJ1-4; possibly TRBD1 for D (5 bases). Trimming removed 4 bases at V and 0 bases at J, with 15 bases between. Germline V lookup: CDR1 KGHSH, CDR2 LQKENI. The CDR3 covers 17 residues. The CDR3 coding sequence is TGTGCCAGCTCACTACAAGGCAGGGTTTCAACTAATGAAAAACTGTTTTTT. Translated: CASSLQGRVSTNEKLFF.

The chain has TRBV7-9 and TRBJ2-1; D remains ambiguous. The ends were cut back, 1 base at V and 9 bases at J, with 10 bases in the middle. Germline CDR1 SEHNR, CDR2 FQNEAQ (reference sequence). This CDR3 comprises 13 residues. CDR3 sequence: CASSLVPLGEQFF. In nucleotides, the CDR3 is TGTGCCAGCAGCTTAGTCCCCCTCGGTGAGCAGTTCTTC.

V gene TRBV5-1 combines with J gene TRBJ2-4, with D unresolved. Per germline, CDR1 SGHRS and CDR2 YFSETQ. The ends were cut back, 0 bases at V and 5 bases at J, with 6 bases in the middle. CDR3 size: 13 residues. For the CDR3, the DNA is TGCGCCAGCAGCTTGGGGCAGCAAAACATTCAGTACTTC. Translation: CASSLGQQNIQYF.

V and J are TRBV6-5 and TRBJ2-7, with D uncertain. The CDR3 spans 13 residues. The V end was cut by 4 bases, the J end by 0 bases, with 7 bases between. CDR1 is MNHEY, CDR2 SVGAGI, per germline. CDR3 protein: CASSSASSYEQYF. The CDR3 DNA reads TGTGCCAGCAGTTCCGCGAGCTCCTACGAGCAGTACTTC.

The gene calls are TRBV13 and TRBJ1-5; the D gene is possibly TRBD1 (6 bases). Germline V gene sequence: CDR1 PRHDT, CDR2 FYEKMQ (reference sequence). The V end lost 5 bases, the J end lost 6 bases, and 8 bases lay between the germline ends. The CDR3 is made up of 12 amino acids. The CDR3 DNA sequence: TGTGCCAGCAGCACCAGGGGTCAGCCCCAGCATTTT. Translation: CASSTRGQPQHF.

This chain links TRBV14 with TRBJ2-7, with no clear D. Between the trimmed V and J ends, which lost 4 bases and 3 bases, there was a span of 16 bases. This CDR3 is 15 amino acids long. In germline, CDR1 is SGHDN, CDR2 FVKESK. The DNA of the CDR3 is TGTGCCAGCAGCCGGCTAGGAAGTTCGGACTACGAGCAGTACTTC. It yields the protein CASSRLGSSDYEQYF.

The genes are TRBV30 and TRBJ2-4; 8 bases are shared with TRBD1. The CDR3 consists of 15 residues. V shed 2 bases, J shed 8 bases, and the junction held 11 bases outside the gene matches. In germline, CDR1 is GTSNPN, CDR2 SVGIG (reference sequence). The CDR3 sequence: CAWSPNGQGRDIQYF. The CDR3 bases are TGTGCCTGGAGTCCCAACGGACAGGGCCGGGACATTCAGTACTTC. The whole variable domain, remainder taken from reference TRBV30 and TRBJ2-4, is SQTIHQWPATLVQPVGSPLSLECTVEGTSNPNLYWYRQAAGRGLQLLFYSVGIGQISSEVPQNLSASRPQDRQFILSSKKLLLSDSGFYLCAWSPNGQGRDIQYFGAGTRLSVL.

The sample holds one count of this clone. The V call is TRBV19, the J call TRBJ1-1; the match to TRBD1 covers 8 bases. The CDR3 length is 13 residues. J was trimmed by 7 bases and V by 5 bases; bases with no gene match: 6. CDR1 is LNHDA, CDR2 SQIVND, per germline (reference sequence). The CDR3 loop is CASSPPGQDEAFF. The CDR3 DNA reads TGTGCCAGTAGTCCCCCGGGACAGGATGAAGCTTTCTTT.

The chain is built from TRBV30 and TRBJ2-1, with D perhaps matching TRBD2 (5 bases). This CDR3 is 15 amino acids long. Trimming cost V 0 bases and J 2 bases, with 11 bases left between them. Germline assignment: CDR1 GTSNPN and CDR2 SVGIG (reference sequence). Written as DNA, the CDR3 is TGTGCCTGGAGTGTCGGTAGCGTGACCTACAATGAGCAGTTCTTC. This encodes CAWSVGSVTYNEQFF.

This clone has a single count. This chain links TRBV10-3 with TRBJ1-3; D perhaps matches TRBD1 (5 bases). This CDR3 has 17 residues. Trimming removed 0 bases from V and 0 bases from J, with 12 bases in between. CDR1 ENHRY and CDR2 SYGVKD come from the germline V gene. The CDR3 DNA follows: TGTGCCATCAGTGAGTCGGCAGGGCCCAGCTCTGGAAACACCATATATTTT. Translating it yields CAISESAGPSSGNTIYF.